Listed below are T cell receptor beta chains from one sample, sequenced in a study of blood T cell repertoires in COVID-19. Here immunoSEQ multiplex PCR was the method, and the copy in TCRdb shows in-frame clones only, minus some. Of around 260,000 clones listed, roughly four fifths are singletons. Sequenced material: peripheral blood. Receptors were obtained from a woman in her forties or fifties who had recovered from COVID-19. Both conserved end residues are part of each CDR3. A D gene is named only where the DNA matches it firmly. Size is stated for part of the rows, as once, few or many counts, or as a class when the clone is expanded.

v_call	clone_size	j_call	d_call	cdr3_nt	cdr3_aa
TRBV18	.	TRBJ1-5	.	TGTGCCAGCTCACCACCGTGGGGAGGTAGCAATCAGCCCCAGCATTTT	CASSPPWGGSNQPQHF
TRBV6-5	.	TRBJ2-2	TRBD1	TGTGCGGCAGGGGGCACCGGGGAGCTGTTTTTT	CAAGGTGELFF
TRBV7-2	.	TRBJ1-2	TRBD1	TGTGCCAGCAGCTTAGGAGGGGGACAGGGGGCGCTCGGCTACACCTTC	CASSLGGGQGALGYTF
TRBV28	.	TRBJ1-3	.	TGTGCCAGCAGTTTCCGAGTAAGCCCGAGCTCTGGAAACACCATATATTTT	CASSFRVSPSSGNTIYF
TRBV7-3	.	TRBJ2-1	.	TGTGCCAGCAGCTTAGGCGGGACCGATTACAATGAGCAGTTCTTC	CASSLGGTDYNEQFF
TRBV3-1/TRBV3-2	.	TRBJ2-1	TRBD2	TGTGCCAGCAGCCAAGGGCAGCGGGAGGGCCTTTCGTCATACAATGAGCAGTTCTTC	CASSQGQREGLSSYNEQFF
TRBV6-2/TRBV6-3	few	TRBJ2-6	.	TGTGCCAGCAGTTACCAGGCCTCTGGGGCCAACGTCCTGACTTTC	CASSYQASGANVLTF
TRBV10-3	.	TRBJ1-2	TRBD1	TGTGCCATCAGTTCCGCGACAGGGCTTTCTAACTATGGCTACACCTTC	CAISSATGLSNYGYTF
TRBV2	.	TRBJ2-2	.	TGTGCCAGCAGTGAGACCGGGGTCACCGGGGAGCTGTTTTTT	CASSETGVTGELFF
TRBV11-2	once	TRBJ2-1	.	TGTGCCAGCAGCTTAGACAGTCCCTCCTACAATGAGCAGTTCTTC	CASSLDSPSYNEQFF
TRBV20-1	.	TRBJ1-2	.	TGCAGTGCTAGAGATAAGCGGGGCTACACCTTC	CSARDKRGYTF
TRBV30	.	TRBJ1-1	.	TGTGCCTGGAGTGTACGGGGGGCGGCTGAAGCTTTCTTT	CAWSVRGAAEAFF
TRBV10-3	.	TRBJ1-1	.	TGTGCCATCAGGTCGACAGAAGGCATGAACACTGAAGCTTTCTTT	CAIRSTEGMNTEAFF
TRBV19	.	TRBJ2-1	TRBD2	TGTGCCAGTAGACGGACTAGCGCAGACTCCAATGAGCAGTTCTTC	CASRRTSADSNEQFF
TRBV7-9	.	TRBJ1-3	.	TGTGCCAGCAGCCCCTGGGGGGATCGCTCTGGAAACACCATATATTTT	CASSPWGDRSGNTIYF
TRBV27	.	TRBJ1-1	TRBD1	TGTGCCAGCAGTTCGGACAGGGATCGGTACACTGAAGCTTTCTTT	CASSSDRDRYTEAFF
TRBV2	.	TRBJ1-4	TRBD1	TGTGCCAGCAGGCCGGGACAGCTAAATGAAAAACTGTTTTTT	CASRPGQLNEKLFF
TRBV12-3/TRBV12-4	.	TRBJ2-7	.	TGTGCCAGCAGTTTAAGCCTGAGCTACGAGCAGTACTTC	CASSLSLSYEQYF
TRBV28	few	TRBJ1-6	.	TGTGCCAGCAGTACTACAACAGGAAATTCACCCCTCCACTTT	CASSTTTGNSPLHF
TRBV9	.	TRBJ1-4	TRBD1	TGTGCCAGCAGCGAAGACCGACAGGGGCGGGGTAATGAAAAACTGTTTTTT	CASSEDRQGRGNEKLFF
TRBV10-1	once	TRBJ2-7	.	TGCGCCCCCCCCGGCTGGAGAGGGTTCTACGAGCAGTACTTC	CAPPGWRGFYEQYF
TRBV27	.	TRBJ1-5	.	TGTGCCAGCAGTTCCCGCGGGGCTCAGGAGCCCCAGCATTTT	CASSSRGAQEPQHF
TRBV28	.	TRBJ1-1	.	TGTGCCAGCAGTTTATGGGTGACAGGGAACACTGAAGCTTTCTTT	CASSLWVTGNTEAFF
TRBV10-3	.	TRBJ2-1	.	TGTGCCATCAGTGAGTCGAGCGCAGGGTCCTACAATGAGCAGTTCTTC	CAISESSAGSYNEQFF
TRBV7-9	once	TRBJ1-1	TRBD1	TGTGCCAGCAGCTTAGGGACGGGACAGGGGATGTTGGGCACTGAAGCTTTCTTT	CASSLGTGQGMLGTEAFF